This T cell receptor (beta chain) was captured by sequencing in a study of T-cell memory formation after mild COVID-19. Whole-study findings and limits: CD4+ clones that contracted lay mainly in CM and EM; CD8+ ones lay in EMRA.

With constant-segment primers, 5'RACE yielded cDNA libraries of TCR alpha and TCR beta that carried sample barcodes and UMIs. TCRdb re-called the 5' RACE reads with MiXCR, one entry per CDR3 protein. The sample includes roughly 160,000 distinct CDR3 sequences, 10% to 15% seen only once; the top ten take 2.5% to 3.5%. This clonotype was picked up a small number of times. Its specificity is unknown. The sequencing sample was made of PBMCs or a T cell subset sorted from them (not recorded which). The source is a man aged 18 to 29 who had mild COVID-19 (a few samples of this study predate the infection). Cell type and time point are not known.

CDR3 in amino acids: CAWRAQRGGYNEQFF. For the CDR3, the DNA is TGTGCCTGGAGGGCCCAGCGGGGGGGGTACAATGAGCAGTTCTTC. The rearrangement uses TRBV30 and TRBJ2-1; the match to TRBD2 covers 10 bases. This CDR3 spans 15 amino acids. The junction had 6 bases not matched to a gene; V was cut back by 3 bases and J by 4 bases. From germline, CDR1 is GTSNPN and CDR2 SVGIG (reference sequence).